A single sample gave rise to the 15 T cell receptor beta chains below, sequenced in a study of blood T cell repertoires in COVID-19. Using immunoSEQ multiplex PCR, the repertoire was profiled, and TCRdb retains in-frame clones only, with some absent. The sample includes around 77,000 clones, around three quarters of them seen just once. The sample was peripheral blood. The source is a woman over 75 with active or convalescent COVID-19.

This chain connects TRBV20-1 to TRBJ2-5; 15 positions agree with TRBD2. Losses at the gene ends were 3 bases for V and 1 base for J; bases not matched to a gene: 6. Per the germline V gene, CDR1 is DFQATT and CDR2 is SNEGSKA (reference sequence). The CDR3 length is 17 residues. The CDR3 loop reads CSASSGGLAGGQETQYF. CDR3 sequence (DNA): TGCAGTGCTAGTAGTGGGGGACTAGCGGGGGGCCAAGAGACCCAGTACTTC.

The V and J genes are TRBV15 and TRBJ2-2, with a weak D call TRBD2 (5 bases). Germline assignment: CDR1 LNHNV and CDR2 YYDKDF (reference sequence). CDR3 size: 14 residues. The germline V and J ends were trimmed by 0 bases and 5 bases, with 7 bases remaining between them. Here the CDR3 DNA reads TGTGCCACCAGCAGAGATGGCGGGACCGGGGAGCTGTTTTTT. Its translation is CATSRDGGTGELFF.

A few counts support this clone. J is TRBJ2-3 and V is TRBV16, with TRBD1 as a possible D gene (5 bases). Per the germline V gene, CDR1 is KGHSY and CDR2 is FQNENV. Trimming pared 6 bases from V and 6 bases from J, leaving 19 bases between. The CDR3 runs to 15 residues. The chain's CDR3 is CASSLTFDSIDTQYF. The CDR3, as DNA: TGTGCCAGCAGTCTAACCTTTGACAGTATTGATACGCAGTATTTT. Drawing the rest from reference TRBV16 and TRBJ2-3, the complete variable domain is GEEVAQTPKHLVRGEGQKAKLYCAPIKGHSYVFWYQQVLKNEFKFLISFQNENVFDETGMPKERFSAKCLPNSPCSLEIQATKLEDSAVYFCASSLTFDSIDTQYFGPGTRLTVL.

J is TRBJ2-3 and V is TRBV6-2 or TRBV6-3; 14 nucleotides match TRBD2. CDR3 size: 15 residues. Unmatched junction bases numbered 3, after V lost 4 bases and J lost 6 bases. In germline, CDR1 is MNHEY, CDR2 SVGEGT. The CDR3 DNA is TGTGCCAGCAGTTCGACTAGCGGGGGGGCGGATACGCAGTATTTT. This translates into CASSSTSGGADTQYF.

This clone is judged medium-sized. The CDR3 region has the DNA TGTGCCAGTAGTAGCCCCTGGGGAGAGCGGGACACCGGGGAGCTGTTTTTT. This translates into CASSSPWGERDTGELFF. The J gene is TRBJ2-2, the V gene TRBV19; possible D gene TRBD2, 6 bases. V was shortened by 4 bases and J by 3 bases, with 18 bases between the two germline ends. Per germline, CDR1 LNHDA and CDR2 SQIVND (reference sequence). The CDR3 sequence is 17 residues long.

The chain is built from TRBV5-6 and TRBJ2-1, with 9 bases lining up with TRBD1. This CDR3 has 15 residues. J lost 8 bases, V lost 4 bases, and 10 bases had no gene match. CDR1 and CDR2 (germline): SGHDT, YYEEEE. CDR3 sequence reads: CASSPGTGSPHEQFF. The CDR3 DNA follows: TGTGCCAGCAGCCCCGGGACAGGGTCCCCTCATGAGCAGTTCTTC. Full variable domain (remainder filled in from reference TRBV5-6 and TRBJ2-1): DAGVTQSPTHLIKTRGQQVTLRCSPKSGHDTVSWYQQALGQGPQFIFQYYEEEERQRGNFPDRFSGHQFPNYSSELNVNALLLGDSALYLCASSPGTGSPHEQFFGPGTRLTVL.

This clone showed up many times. CDR3 in amino acids: CASRSGTGRRGNTIYF. The CDR3 DNA sequence: TGTGCCAGCAGATCCGGGACAGGGCGCAGAGGAAACACCATATATTTT. The chain joins TRBV2 to TRBJ1-3; TRBD1 aligns across 9 bases. CDR3 length equals 16 residues. Germline loops: CDR1 SNHLY, CDR2 FYNNEI. The V segment lost 6 bases and the J segment 4 bases; nucleotides outside the gene matches: 10. The whole variable domain, remainder taken from reference TRBV2 and TRBJ1-3, is EPEVTQTPSHQVTQMGQEVILRCVPISNHLYFYWYRQILGQKVEFLVSFYNNEISEKSEIFDDQFSVERPDGSNFTLKIRSTKLEDSAMYFCASRSGTGRRGNTIYFGEGSWLTVV.

CDR3 nucleotides: TGTGCCAGCAGGGGCGGGGGCACAGATACGCAGTATTTT. Protein product: CASRGGGTDTQYF. The chain joins TRBV12-3 or TRBV12-4 to TRBJ2-3; maybe TRBD2 (6 bases). This CDR3 has 13 residues. V lost 6 bases, J lost 1 base, and 8 bases lay in between.

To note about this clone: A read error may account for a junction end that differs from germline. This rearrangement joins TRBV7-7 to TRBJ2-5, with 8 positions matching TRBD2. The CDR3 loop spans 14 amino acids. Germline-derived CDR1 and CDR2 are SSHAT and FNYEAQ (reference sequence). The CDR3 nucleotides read TGTGCTAGCAGCCCCGGGGGGGAAGCTGAGACCCAGTACTTC. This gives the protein CASSPGGEAETQYF.

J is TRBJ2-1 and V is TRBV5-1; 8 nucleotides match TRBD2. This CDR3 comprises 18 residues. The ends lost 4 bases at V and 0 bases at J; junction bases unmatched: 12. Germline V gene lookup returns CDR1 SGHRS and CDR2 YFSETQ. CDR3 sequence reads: CASSTGVPGTSSYNEQFF. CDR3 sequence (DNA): TGCGCCAGCAGCACTGGGGTCCCCGGGACTAGCTCCTACAATGAGCAGTTCTTC.

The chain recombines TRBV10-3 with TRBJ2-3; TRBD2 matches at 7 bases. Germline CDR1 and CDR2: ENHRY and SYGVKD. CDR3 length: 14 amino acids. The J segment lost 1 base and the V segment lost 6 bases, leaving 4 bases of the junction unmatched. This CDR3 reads CAISGLVGTDTQYF. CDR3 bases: TGTGCCATCAGCGGACTAGTCGGCACAGATACGCAGTATTTT.

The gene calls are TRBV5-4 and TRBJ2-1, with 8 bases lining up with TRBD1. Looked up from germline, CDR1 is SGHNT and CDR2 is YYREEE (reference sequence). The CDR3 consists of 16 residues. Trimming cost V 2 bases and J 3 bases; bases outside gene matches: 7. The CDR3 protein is CASSFPRQGLYNEQFF. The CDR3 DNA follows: TGTGCCAGCAGCTTTCCCCGACAGGGGCTCTACAATGAGCAGTTCTTC. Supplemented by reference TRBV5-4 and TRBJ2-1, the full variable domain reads ETGVTQSPTHLIKTRGQQVTLRCSSQSGHNTVSWYQQALGQGPQFIFQYYREEENGRGNFPPRFSGLQFPNYSSELNVNALELDDSALYLCASSFPRQGLYNEQFFGPGTRLTVL.

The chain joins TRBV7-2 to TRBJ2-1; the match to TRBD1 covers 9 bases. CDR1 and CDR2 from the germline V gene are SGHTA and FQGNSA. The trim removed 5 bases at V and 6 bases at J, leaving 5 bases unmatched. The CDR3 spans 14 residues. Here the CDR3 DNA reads TGTGCCAGCAGCAACCGGGACAGGGTCAATGAGCAGTTCTTC. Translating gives CASSNRDRVNEQFF.

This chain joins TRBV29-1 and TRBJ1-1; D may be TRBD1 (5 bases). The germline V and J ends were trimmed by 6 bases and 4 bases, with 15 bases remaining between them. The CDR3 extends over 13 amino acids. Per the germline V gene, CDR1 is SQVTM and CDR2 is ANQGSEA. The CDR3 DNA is TGCAGCGTCCGGGGGGAAGGAGGCACTGAAGCTTTCTTT. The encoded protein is CSVRGEGGTEAFF.

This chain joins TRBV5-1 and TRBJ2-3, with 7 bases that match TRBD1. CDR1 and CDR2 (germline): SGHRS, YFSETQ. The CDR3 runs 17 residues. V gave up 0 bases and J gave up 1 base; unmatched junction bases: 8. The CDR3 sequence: CASSLGQGRPGTDTQYF. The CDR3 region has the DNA TGCGCCAGCAGCTTGGGACAGGGCCGTCCAGGCACAGATACGCAGTATTTT.